The TCR beta chain described here comes from a study of T cells in Graves' hyperthyroidism and ophthalmopathy (dated by TCRdb to the late 2010s). As for the study more broadly: Peripheral blood was collected at initial diagnosis, before any treatment. To identify TCR V-J signatures that set the groups apart, the researchers used a discovery cohort of roughly 100 patients, made up of 40 to 45 with Graves' ophthalmopathy and some 56 with stable Graves' hyperthyroidism. Prospective prediction of ophthalmopathy was tested in an independent validation cohort consisting of fewer than 20 hyperthyroidism patients and more than 15 patients who later progressed to ophthalmopathy. The roughly 100 discovery patients were divided at random into training and test sets in a 7:3 ratio. In addition, the study compared T-cell repertoires in thyroid tissue and in blood from over 5 Graves' hyperthyroidism patients. Following sampling, methimazole starting at 30 mg daily was given to hyperthyroidism patients, and high-dose intravenous methylprednisolone was given to ophthalmopathy patients. The paper reports TCR Vbeta CDR3 sequencing of approximately 140 peripheral blood samples: some 44 ophthalmopathy, 75 to 80 hyperthyroidism and around 17 progressor patients. The study at large found these results: Ophthalmopathy was separated from stable hyperthyroidism by a 13 V-J signature model, with around 88% sensitivity and around 81% specificity obtained in cross-validation and 80%/75% obtained in testing. Most expanded thyroid clonotypes (frequency above 0.001) were also found in blood, which suggests that blood repertoires may mirror thyroid immune responses. No statistical method was used to fix the sample size in advance, and group allocation was not hidden from the investigators. During validation, the model predicted progression to ophthalmopathy a median of approximately 6 months ahead of onset, with roughly 65% sensitivity and 72.22% specificity.

Moderately to severely active disease, a Clinical Activity Score of at least 3, a NOSPECS grade of at least 4, and a duration under 3 months were present in ophthalmopathy patients. Exclusion was applied to patients with uncontrolled infections, other autoimmune diseases, pregnancy or lactation. Diagnoses were established on the basis of clinical symptoms, serum thyroxine and TRAb, thyroid ultrasound, and orbital computed tomography. PBMCs were isolated from about 9.1 ml of fresh peripheral blood by Ficoll-Paque density gradient centrifugation. Total RNA was extracted with Trizol reagent, and quality was checked on an Agilent 2100 Bioanalyzer. The cysteine opens and the phenylalanine closes a CDR3 of 13 amino acids. The read is trimmed to its CDR3 DNA, 39 bases read in frame from base 1. The V and J ends are trimmed by 7 bases and 5 bases, leaving 9 bases between them. From a lookup of the germline V gene, CDR1 and CDR2 are MNHNS and SASEGT.

TCR beta CDR3 regions were amplified from RNA transcripts. The TCR CDR3 was subjected to a first round of RT-PCR using the HTBI primer set and the Qiagen OneStep RT-PCR kit. A second multiplex PCR round built the libraries, followed by size selection and purification. The libraries were sequenced on an Illumina HiSeq2000 using paired-end 100 bp reads. The published analysis was carried out like this. SOAPnuke was used to process the raw data, throwing out any read that contained adapters or uncalled bases, had a mean Phred below 15, or lacked an exact constant-primer or identifier match. High-quality paired reads were merged using COPE v1.2.5, and each unique nucleotide sequence was defined as a clonotype. Clonotypes were aligned to IMGT TRBV, TRBD and TRBJ reference segments using MiTCR v1.1. The analysis was restricted to V-J combinations with a frequency above 0.0001, which together covered about 99% of the repertoires. A TCS score was defined as the ratio of F50 (clonal expansion) to E x V (chaos), with BLOSUM62-based TCRdist applied between CDR3 peptides within each V-J. Welch's t-statistics and random forest reduced just over 500 V-J features to 10 to 15, which were used in a naive Bayes classifier (R e1071). TCRdb itself trimmed the public reads at Q25 with fastp, ran MiXCR and retained productive beta chains. For every CDR3 protein sequence, its rows merge into one entry that carries the most common genes and DNA. The V and J calls and clone size are TCRdb's, not the authors'. Across this sample there are 550,000 to 600,000 distinct CDR3 sequences, with 14% seen only once. In total, the top ten clones hold roughly 6.9% of the sample.

This clonotype was found a few times. It has no known antigen specificity. Base qualities were left out, and no much larger clone turns up one base away. The source material was blood. Here the chain combines TRBV6-1 and TRBJ1-6; TRBD1 could be the D gene, as 6 bases match. This TCR was recovered from a woman aged 18-29 years with Graves' ophthalmopathy. For the CDR3, the sequence is CASTGQHNSPLHF. Read as DNA, the sequence is TGTGCCAGCACGGGACAACATAATTCACCCCTCCACTTT.